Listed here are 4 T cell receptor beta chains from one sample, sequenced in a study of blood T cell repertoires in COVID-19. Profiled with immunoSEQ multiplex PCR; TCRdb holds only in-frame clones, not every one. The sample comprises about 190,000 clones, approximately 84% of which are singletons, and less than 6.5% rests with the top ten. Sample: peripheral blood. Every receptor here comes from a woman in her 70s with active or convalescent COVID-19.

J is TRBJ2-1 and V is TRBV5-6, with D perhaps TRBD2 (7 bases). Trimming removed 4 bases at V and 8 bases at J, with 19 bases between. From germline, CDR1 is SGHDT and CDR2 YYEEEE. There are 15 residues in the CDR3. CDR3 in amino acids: CASSPTGGRGYEQFF. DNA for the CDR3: TGTGCCAGCAGCCCTACGGGGGGCCGAGGGTATGAGCAGTTCTTC.

The CDR3 here is CASSLGTASNEQFF. CDR3 DNA: TGTGCCAGCAGTCTCGGGACAGCGAGCAATGAGCAGTTCTTC. The chain has TRBV27 and TRBJ2-1, with TRBD1 matching 7 bases. The CDR3 sequence is 14 residues long. Germline V gene lookup returns CDR1 MNHEY and CDR2 SMNVEV (reference sequence). V shed 5 bases, J shed 6 bases, and the junction held 7 bases outside the gene matches.

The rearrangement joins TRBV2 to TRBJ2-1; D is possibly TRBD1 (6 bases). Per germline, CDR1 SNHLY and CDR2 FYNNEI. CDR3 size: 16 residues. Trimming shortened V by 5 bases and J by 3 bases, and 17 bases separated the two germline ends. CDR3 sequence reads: CASSQQVGQVYNEQFF. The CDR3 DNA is TGTGCCAGCAGTCAACAGGTGGGACAAGTCTACAATGAGCAGTTCTTC.

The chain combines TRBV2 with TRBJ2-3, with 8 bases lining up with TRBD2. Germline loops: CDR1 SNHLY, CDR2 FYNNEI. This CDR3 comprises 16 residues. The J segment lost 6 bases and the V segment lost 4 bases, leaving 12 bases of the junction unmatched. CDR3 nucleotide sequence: TGTGCCAGCAGTGGGGGCAAGGGGACTAGATCTGATACGCAGTATTTT. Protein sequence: CASSGGKGTRSDTQYF.